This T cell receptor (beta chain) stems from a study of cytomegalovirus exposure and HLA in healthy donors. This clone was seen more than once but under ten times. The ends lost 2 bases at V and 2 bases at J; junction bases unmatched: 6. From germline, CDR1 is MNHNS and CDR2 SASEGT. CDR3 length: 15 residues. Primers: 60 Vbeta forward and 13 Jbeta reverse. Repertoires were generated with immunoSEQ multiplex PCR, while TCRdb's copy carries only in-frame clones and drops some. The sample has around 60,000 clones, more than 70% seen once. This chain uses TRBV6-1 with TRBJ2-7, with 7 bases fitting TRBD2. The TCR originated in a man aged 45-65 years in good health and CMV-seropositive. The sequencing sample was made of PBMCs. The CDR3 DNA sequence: TGTGCCAGCAGTGAATACCCCCTAGCGGCCTACGAGCAGTACTTC. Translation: CASSEYPLAAYEQYF.